These 11 T cell receptor beta chains were all obtained from the same sample, sequenced in a study of regulatory T cells in long-lasting Graves disease. The sample's time point: newly diagnosed GD, antithyroid drugs for less than 3 months. Generation of the TCR library employed RNA extracted from PBMCs. In building TCR beta libraries, iRepertoire HTBI primers were used together with Arm-PCR of CDR3 regions. A single record per CDR3 protein comes from TCRdb applying MiXCR to the multiplex PCR reads. The sample has 550,000 to 600,000 distinct CDR3 sequences; about 16% are singletons. The same sample was also used in a study of T cells in Graves' hyperthyroidism and ophthalmopathy.

This material consisted of peripheral blood mononuclear cells (PBMCs), taken at new diagnosis, from a patient treated with antithyroid drugs. The receptors stem from a young man with Graves disease.

About this clonotype itself: At one end, the junction sequence differs from germline, possibly due to a read error. The chain links TRBV2 to TRBJ2-2; 9 nucleotides line up with TRBD2. Germline V lookup: CDR1 SNHLY, CDR2 FYNNEI. This CDR3 contains 14 residues. The CDR3 nucleotides read TGTGCCAGCACTGGACTAGCGCACACCTGGGAGCTGTTTTTT. Its translation is CASTGLAHTWELFF.

This clonotype was picked up many times. The chain has TRBV6-1 and TRBJ2-1; no clear D. The V end was cut by 3 bases, the J end by 2 bases, with 14 bases between. Per the germline V gene, CDR1 is MNHNS and CDR2 is SASEGT. The CDR3 is 16 amino acids. CDR3 sequence: CASSEYTSDPYNEQFF. The CDR3 DNA reads TGTGCCAGCAGTGAGTATACGAGTGATCCCTACAATGAGCAGTTCTTC.

The chain links TRBV7-9 to TRBJ2-3; TRBD2 matches at 13 bases. CDR1 and CDR2 (germline): SEHNR, FQNEAQ (reference sequence). This CDR3 region has 18 residues. Trimming took 5 bases from V and 1 from J; bases not matched to a gene: 9. For the CDR3, the DNA is TGTGCCAGCAGCGTCGGACTAGCGGGAGTGGTCGGCACAGATACGCAGTATTTT. The encoded protein is CASSVGLAGVVGTDTQYF.

This clonotype was found many times. The gene calls are TRBV24-1 and TRBJ1-1; D uncertain. Trimming shortened V by 5 bases and J by 4 bases, and 10 bases separated the two germline ends. This CDR3 is built from 13 residues. CDR1 and CDR2 (germline): KGHDR, SFDVKD. CDR3 loop: CATSAAWGTEAFF. The CDR3 coding sequence is TGTGCCACCAGTGCGGCTTGGGGCACTGAAGCTTTCTTT.

This clonotype was picked up many times. This chain uses TRBV3-1 with TRBJ2-1, with 10 positions matching TRBD1. V shed 4 bases and J 6 bases; nucleotides not matched to a gene: 9. This CDR3 has 16 amino acids. Germline values: CDR1 LGHDT, CDR2 YNNKEL (reference sequence). CDR3 sequence: CASSPAVRTGGNEQFF. The CDR3 DNA reads TGTGCCAGCAGCCCCGCGGTCCGGACAGGGGGCAATGAGCAGTTCTTC.

This clonotype was counted only a few times. The chain uses TRBV29-1 and TRBJ1-2, with unresolved D. CDR3 size: 13 residues. V lost 2 bases and J 3 bases, leaving 10 bases between the germline ends. Germline V CDR1 and CDR2: SQVTM, ANQGSEA. The CDR3 sequence: CSVEKGLDYGYTF. The CDR3, as DNA: TGCAGCGTTGAAAAAGGGTTAGACTATGGCTACACCTTC.

This clonotype was counted only a few times. J is TRBJ2-7 and V is TRBV5-1; D could derive from TRBD1 or TRBD2 (7 bases each). V was cut by 2 bases and J by 6 bases, with 15 bases left in between. This CDR3 comprises 14 residues. Germline CDR1 and CDR2: SGHRS and YFSETQ. For the CDR3, the DNA is TGCGCCAGCAGCTTATACCAGGGGGGGCGCGAGCAGTACTTC. Translated, it gives CASSLYQGGREQYF.

In this sample, this clonotype turned up a few times. The chain combines TRBV25-1 with TRBJ2-2; 14 bases map to TRBD2. V was pared by 8 bases and J by 3 bases, with 11 bases of the junction left unmatched. The CDR3 has 18 amino acids. Germline V gene sequence: CDR1 MGHDK, CDR2 SYGVNS. CDR3 amino acids: CASATGLAGGRYTGELFF. CDR3 DNA: TGTGCCAGCGCTACCGGACTAGCGGGAGGTCGGTACACCGGGGAGCTGTTTTTT.

The chain uses TRBV20-1 and TRBJ2-3; 12 bases are shared with TRBD2. In germline, CDR1 is DFQATT, CDR2 SNEGSKA (reference sequence). The CDR3 covers 17 residues. V lost 0 bases, J lost 1 base, and 5 bases stayed unmatched. The CDR3 bases are TGCAGTGCTAGAGACCCTAGCGGGAGGGCCGGCACAGATACGCAGTATTTT. It is translated as CSARDPSGRAGTDTQYF.

The sample holds many counts of this clonotype. This rearrangement joins TRBV18 to TRBJ1-4; no firm D call. The CDR3 has 16 amino acids. V was shortened by 2 bases and J by 8 bases, with 18 bases between the two germline ends. Per germline, CDR1 KGHSH and CDR2 LQKENI. The CDR3 is CASSPFSTPSDEKLFF. The CDR3 DNA reads TGTGCCAGCTCACCATTCTCGACCCCCTCGGACGAAAAACTGTTTTTT.

This clonotype was counted only a few times. The chain is built from TRBV9 and TRBJ2-1; D is perhaps TRBD1 (6 bases). This CDR3 has 15 residues. Germline CDR1 reads SGDLS; CDR2 reads YYNGEE. V was shortened by 4 bases and J by 7 bases, with 18 bases between the two germline ends. CDR3 coding DNA: TGTGCCAGCAGCCCCCAAATCCGACAGGTAAATGAGCAGTTCTTC. Its protein is CASSPQIRQVNEQFF.